The clone carrying this T cell receptor beta chain was detected only once. This entry belongs to a study of blood T cell repertoires in COVID-19. At the level of the study: T cells, B-cell-depleted T cells, or PBMCs supplied cDNA or gDNA.

In the original analysis: How many nucleated cells were present was estimated from reference gene primer amplification. Data came from immunoSEQ multiplex PCR; TCRdb stores just in-frame clones and leaves some out. That table gives V, J and clone size, and the DNA gave D and trimming. The sample includes over 200,000 clones, less than 90% of them seen just once. The sequencing sample was made of PBMCs or T cells enriched from blood (not recorded which). The sequence came from a woman in her 30s who had been exposed to COVID-19.

CDR3 loop: CASSTEDRAYEQYF. The CDR3 DNA reads as TGCGCCAGCAGCACGGAGGACAGAGCCTACGAGCAGTACTTC. The chain combines TRBV5-1 with TRBJ2-7; D is possibly TRBD1 (6 bases). V was trimmed by 4 bases and J by 2 bases, leaving 13 bases between them. There are 14 residues in the CDR3. Germline assignment: CDR1 SGHRS and CDR2 YFSETQ. The entire variable domain, with the rest obtained from reference TRBV5-1 and TRBJ2-7, is as follows: KAGVTQTPRYLIKTRGQQVTLSCSPISGHRSVSWYQQTPGQGLQFLFEYFSETQRNKGNFPGRFSGRQFSNSRSEMNVSTLELGDSALYLCASSTEDRAYEQYFGPGTRLTVT.